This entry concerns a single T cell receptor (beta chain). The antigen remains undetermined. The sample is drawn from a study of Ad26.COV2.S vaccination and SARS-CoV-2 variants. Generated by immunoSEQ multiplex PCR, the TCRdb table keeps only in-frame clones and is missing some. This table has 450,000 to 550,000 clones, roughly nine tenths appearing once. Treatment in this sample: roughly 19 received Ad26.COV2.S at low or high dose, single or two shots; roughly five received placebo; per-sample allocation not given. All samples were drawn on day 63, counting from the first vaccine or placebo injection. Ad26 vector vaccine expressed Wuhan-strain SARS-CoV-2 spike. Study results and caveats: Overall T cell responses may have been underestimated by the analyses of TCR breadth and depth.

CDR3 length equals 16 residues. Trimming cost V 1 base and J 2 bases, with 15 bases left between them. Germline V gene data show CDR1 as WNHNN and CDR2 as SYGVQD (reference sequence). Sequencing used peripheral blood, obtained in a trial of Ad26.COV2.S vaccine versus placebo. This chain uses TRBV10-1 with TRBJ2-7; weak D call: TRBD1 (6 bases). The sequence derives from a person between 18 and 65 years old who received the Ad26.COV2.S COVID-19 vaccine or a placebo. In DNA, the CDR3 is TGCGCCAGCAGTGAGTGTCGCAGGGGATGGACCTACGAGCAGTACTTC. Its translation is CASSECRRGWTYEQYF.